This note documents a single T cell receptor (beta chain) sequence. These data belong to a study of CXCR3-negative and CXCR3-positive naive CD8 T cells. CDR3 length: 13 residues. Germline CDR1 is MNHEY and CDR2 is SVGAGI. The libraries of TRB cDNA were constructed through 5' RACE using UMI labels. TCRdb reanalyzed the 5' RACE reads and collapses them to one entry per CDR3 protein, without DNA. The listing records approximately 20,000 distinct CDR3 sequences. The V gene is TRBV6-5, the J gene TRBJ2-1; TCRdb selects TRBD2, and the lack of DNA leaves this call unchecked. This TCR came from a human donor in good health. Some clones in this sample may be carry-over from other donors' samples. Sequences were obtained from memory CD8+ T cells from blood. The CDR3: CASTLAGDNEQFF.